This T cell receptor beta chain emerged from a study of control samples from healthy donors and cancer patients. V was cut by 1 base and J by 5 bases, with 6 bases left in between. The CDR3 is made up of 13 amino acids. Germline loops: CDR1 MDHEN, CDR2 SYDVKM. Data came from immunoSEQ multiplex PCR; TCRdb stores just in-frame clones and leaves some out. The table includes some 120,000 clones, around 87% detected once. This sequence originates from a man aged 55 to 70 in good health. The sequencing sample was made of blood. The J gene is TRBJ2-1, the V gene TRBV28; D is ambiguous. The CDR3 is CASSLLSDNEQFF. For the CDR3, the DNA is TGTGCCAGCAGTTTATTATCGGACAATGAGCAGTTCTTC.